This passage covers 18 T cell receptor beta chains from one sample sequenced in a study of blood T cell repertoires in COVID-19 (dated by TCRdb to 2020 to 2022). Libraries came from the immunoSEQ multiplex PCR assay. The table was pulled from immuneACCESS by TCRdb, which kept in-frame rearrangements only. Such tables lose some clones; where checked, under half of the loss comes from unresolved V genes, and the rest has no known cause. A total of 130,000 to 150,000 clones appear in this sample, 79% of them only once. Jointly, the top ten make up 4.5% to 5% of the sample. What was sequenced was peripheral blood. These receptors originate from a woman in her 70s with COVID-19, enrolled during active disease.

This clone was seen just once. The chain carries TRBV5-1 and TRBJ2-5; 9 bases are shared with TRBD1. The germline gives CDR1 SGHRS, CDR2 YFSETQ. The V segment lost 0 bases and the J segment 3 bases; nucleotides outside the gene matches: 3. CDR3 length equals 15 residues. This chain's CDR3 is CASSLDTGGKETQYF. As DNA, the CDR3 is TGCGCCAGCAGCTTGGATACAGGGGGCAAAGAGACCCAGTACTTC.

The chain combines TRBV9 with TRBJ2-1, with 11 bases identical to TRBD1. The CDR3 consists of 15 residues. J gave up 8 bases and V 7 bases, and 11 bases lay outside the gene matches. Germline loops: CDR1 SGDLS, CDR2 YYNGEE. The CDR3 region is CASAPGTGGRDEQFF. The DNA for the CDR3 is TGTGCCAGCGCACCCGGGACAGGGGGAAGGGATGAGCAGTTCTTC.

This clone was counted between two and nine times. J is TRBJ2-6 and V is TRBV5-6, with D possibly TRBD1 on 6 matching bases. CDR3 size: 16 residues. Germline CDR1 reads SGHDT; CDR2 reads YYEEEE. Trimming left V 4 bases short and J 0 bases short, with 11 bases between. CDR3 DNA sequence: TGTGCCAGCAGCCCCAGGACAGACTCTGGGGCCAACGTCCTGACTTTC. It codes for CASSPRTDSGANVLTF. The full variable domain, its missing parts supplied by reference TRBV5-6 and TRBJ2-6, is DAGVTQSPTHLIKTRGQQVTLRCSPKSGHDTVSWYQQALGQGPQFIFQYYEEEERQRGNFPDRFSGHQFPNYSSELNVNALLLGDSALYLCASSPRTDSGANVLTFGAGSRLTVL.

A remark on this clone: An end of the junction does not agree with germline; a read error may underlie this. This rearrangement joins TRBV30 to TRBJ2-7; 9 positions agree with TRBD1. CDR3 length equals 13 residues. CDR1 and CDR2 (germline): GTSNPN, SVGIG (reference sequence). The CDR3 loop reads CAWSLWTGDQQHF. CDR3 bases: TGTGCCTGGAGTCTTTGGACAGGGGATCAACAACACTTC.

This clone was observed a single time. The rearrangement links TRBV5-6 to TRBJ2-3, with 8 bases aligning to TRBD2. With V trimmed by 3 bases and J by 5 bases, 11 bases remained unmatched. Per germline, CDR1 SGHDT and CDR2 YYEEEE. The CDR3 length is 16 residues. The CDR3 is CASSSTHLAGGDTQYF. The CDR3 coding sequence is TGTGCCAGCAGCTCCACTCACCTAGCGGGTGGAGATACGCAGTATTTT.

This sequence joins TRBV27 and TRBJ1-2; weak D call: TRBD1 (6 bases). The CDR3 has 11 amino acids. Germline V lookup: CDR1 MNHEY, CDR2 SMNVEV (reference sequence). V gave up 8 bases and J gave up 8 bases, with 12 bases separating them. The CDR3 coding sequence is TGTGCCAGCTTAGGACAGCGGGGCTACACCTTC. It encodes CASLGQRGYTF.

The chain joins TRBV6-1 to TRBJ2-7; a weak D match, TRBD1 (6 bases). The CDR3 covers 13 residues. The germline V and J ends were trimmed by 5 bases and 3 bases, with 11 bases remaining between them. CDR1 is MNHNS and CDR2 is SASEGT in the germline V gene. The CDR3 sequence is CASSWTANYEQYF. The CDR3 bases are TGTGCCAGCAGTTGGACAGCTAACTACGAGCAGTACTTC.

The chain's CDR3 is CASSEARGFGTDTQYF. In nucleotides, the CDR3 is TGTGCCAGCAGTGAAGCTAGGGGGTTCGGCACAGATACGCAGTATTTT. The rearrangement joins TRBV6-1 to TRBJ2-3; TRBD1 might be the D (6 bases). Germline-derived CDR1 and CDR2 are MNHNS and SASEGT. The CDR3 is made up of 16 amino acids. Trimming shortened V by 0 bases and J by 1 base, and 11 bases separated the two germline ends.

The chain recombines TRBV6-6 with TRBJ2-1; 10 bases map to TRBD2. Trimming at V came to 6 bases and at J to 1 base, leaving 6 bases not matched to a gene. Germline values: CDR1 MNHNY, CDR2 SVGAGI (reference sequence). The CDR3 runs 16 residues. The CDR3 here is CASRRAGGRSYNEQFF. Here the CDR3 DNA reads TGTGCCAGCAGAAGAGCGGGGGGGCGGTCCTACAATGAGCAGTTCTTC.

This clone was counted once. The V call is TRBV4-2, the J call TRBJ1-4, with D tentatively TRBD1 (5 bases). Germline V CDR1 and CDR2: LGHNA, YNFKEQ. V lost 5 bases and J lost 4, with 14 bases in between. The CDR3 contains 15 residues. CDR3 nucleotides: TGTGCCAGCAGCGGACTTTCGGGGGGTAATGAAAAACTGTTTTTT. Amino acid sequence: CASSGLSGGNEKLFF.

This chain connects TRBV6-2 or TRBV6-3 to TRBJ2-7, with TRBD1 matching 7 bases. The CDR3 runs 14 residues. Germline values: CDR1 MNHEY, CDR2 SVGEGT. After removal of 2 bases from V and 6 bases from J, the junction contained 7 bases not matched to a gene. The CDR3, as DNA: TGTGCCAGCAGTTACGGGGCAACAGGGGCCGAGCAGTACTTC. Amino acids: CASSYGATGAEQYF.

The V call is TRBV29-1, the J call TRBJ1-1; possible D gene TRBD1, 6 bases. Germline CDR1 SQVTM, CDR2 ANQGSEA. V lost 6 bases and J 8 bases, leaving 16 bases between the germline ends. This CDR3 has 12 residues. CDR3 nucleotide sequence: TGCAGCGTCCTCCCCTTCGACAGGGAAGCTTTCTTT. As protein: CSVLPFDREAFF.

The chain employs TRBV12-3 or TRBV12-4 and TRBJ1-4; 9 positions agree with TRBD1. This CDR3 spans 12 amino acids. V was clipped by 8 bases and J by 10 bases; unmatched bases: 5. Here the CDR3 reads CASQDRGGKLFF. The CDR3 region has the DNA TGTGCCAGCCAAGACAGGGGGGGAAAACTGTTTTTT.

The chain uses TRBV29-1 and TRBJ1-2, with D perhaps matching TRBD1 (5 bases). The germline CDR1 and CDR2 sequences are SQVTM and ANQGSEA. Trimming shortened V by 7 bases and J by 2 bases, and 8 bases separated the two germline ends. The CDR3 runs 11 residues. The CDR3 reads CSGGENYGYTF. The CDR3 DNA reads TGCAGCGGGGGGGAGAACTATGGCTACACCTTC.

The chain recombines TRBV30 with TRBJ1-2, with TRBD1 matching over 7 bases. Germline CDR1 reads GTSNPN; CDR2 reads SVGIG (reference sequence). Trimming at V came to 2 bases and at J to 2 bases, leaving 5 bases not matched to a gene. This CDR3 has 14 amino acids. CDR3 protein: CAWSWTGSNYGYTF. As DNA, the CDR3 is TGTGCCTGGAGTTGGACAGGATCCAACTATGGCTACACCTTC.

This chain connects TRBV27 to TRBJ1-6, with TRBD1 identical over 10 bases. Germline-derived CDR1 and CDR2 are MNHEY and SMNVEV (reference sequence). After removal of 2 bases from V and 9 bases from J, the junction contained 4 bases not matched to a gene. CDR3 size: 15 residues. CDR3 region: CASSLDRGLTSPLHF. The CDR3 DNA sequence: TGTGCCAGCAGTTTAGACAGGGGGCTGACTTCACCCCTCCACTTT.

The gene calls are TRBV7-6 and TRBJ2-3; D is unresolved. Germline CDR1 reads SGHVS; CDR2 reads FNYEAQ. The CDR3 has 13 residues. V was trimmed by 4 bases and J by 0 bases, leaving 5 bases between them. CDR3 nucleotides: TGTGCCAGCAGCTCGCAGAGCACAGATACGCAGTATTTT. Translating gives CASSSQSTDTQYF. Full variable domain (missing parts from reference TRBV7-6 and TRBJ2-3): GAGVSQSPRYKVTKRGQDVALRCDPISGHVSLYWYRQALGQGPEFLTYFNYEAQQDKSGLPNDRFSAERPEGSISTLTIQRTEQRDSAMYRCASSSQSTDTQYFGPGTRLTVL.

This clone was picked up one time. This rearrangement joins TRBV6-2 or TRBV6-3 to TRBJ2-2; D might be TRBD2 (5 bases). The V end lost 7 bases, the J end lost 6 bases, and 24 bases lay between the germline ends. Germline CDR1 is MNHEY and CDR2 is SVGEGT. The length of the CDR3 is 17 residues. CDR3 DNA: TGTGCCAGCACTTCCTCTCCCGGGGTATATCGGGCCGGGGAGCTGTTTTTT. Amino acids: CASTSSPGVYRAGELFF.